A selection of T cell receptor beta chains follows, all from one sample in a study of T cells in Graves' hyperthyroidism and ophthalmopathy. One entry per CDR3 protein results from TCRdb running MiXCR on the multiplex PCR reads. The sample contains about 180,000 distinct CDR3 sequences, approximately 15% of which appear only once. Source material: blood. These receptors were collected from a woman aged 50 to 65 with Graves' hyperthyroidism. Each CDR3 is given with its conserved first and last residue. The order of the fields is D gene, V gene, J gene, clone size, CDR3 DNA, CDR3 protein. A D gene is named only where the DNA matches it firmly. Clone size is shown for a subset of rows, as once, few, many or a class of expanded clone.

>NA|TRBV9|TRBJ1-1|many
TGTGCCAGCAGCGTAGAGGCAGGGAGGATGGCGGGCACTGAAGCTTTCTTT
CASSVEAGRMAGTEAFF
>TRBD2|TRBV24-1|TRBJ2-1|many
TGTGCCACCAGTGATTTGATAGCGGGCTCCTACAATGAGCAGTTCTTC
CATSDLIAGSYNEQFF
>NA|TRBV5-1|TRBJ1-1|NA
TGCGCCAGCAGCTTGGCCGTAACAGGAGTGAACACTGAAGCTTTCTTT
CASSLAVTGVNTEAFF
>NA|TRBV5-4|TRBJ2-4|NA
TGTGCCAGCAGCTTGAACCGGGGGATGGGAGCCAAAAACATTCAGTACTTC
CASSLNRGMGAKNIQYF
>TRBD1|TRBV5-1|TRBJ1-2|many
TGCGCCAGCAGCTCGACAGGGGGAAAGTGGTACGGCTACACCTTC
CASSSTGGKWYGYTF
>NA|TRBV7-9|TRBJ2-7|many
TGTGCCAGCATCGGATCCGGGCCGACGGGGGAGCAGTACTTC
CASIGSGPTGEQYF
>TRBD1|TRBV18|TRBJ2-1|NA
TGTGCCAGCGCCATTCTTACAGGGGGCTCCTACAATGAGCAGTTCTTC
CASAILTGGSYNEQFF
>TRBD1|TRBV20-1|TRBJ1-6|many
TGCAGTGCTAGAGATACAGGGGGCGCAAATTCACCCCTCCACTTT
CSARDTGGANSPLHF
>NA|TRBV7-2|TRBJ2-1|many
TGTGCCAGCAGCTTAGGGGTTCCCAGGGATGAGCAGTTCTTC
CASSLGVPRDEQFF
>NA|TRBV6-1|TRBJ2-1|many
TGTGCCAGCAGTGAAGAGGGCCTAGCGACCTACAATGAGCAGTTCTTC
CASSEEGLATYNEQFF
>NA|TRBV18|TRBJ2-1|many
TGTGCCAGCTCACCACCCTTCATGTCGGACAATGAGCAGTTCTTC
CASSPPFMSDNEQFF
>NA|TRBV28|TRBJ1-2|many
TGTGCCAGCAGTTTAACTAACTATGGCTACACCTTC
CASSLTNYGYTF
>TRBD1|TRBV6-1|TRBJ1-2|many
TGTGCCAGCAATAGACAGGGCGGTTCAGGCTACACCTTC
CASNRQGGSGYTF
>TRBD1|TRBV29-1|TRBJ2-3|many
TGCAGCGTTGAACGGACAGGGGGCGGATCTAGCACAGATACGCAGTATTTT
CSVERTGGGSSTDTQYF
>TRBD1|TRBV7-9|TRBJ2-2|NA
TGTGCCAGCAGCTTAAGGGGGCAGTGGAACACCGGGGAGCTGTTTTTT
CASSLRGQWNTGELFF
>TRBD2|TRBV9|TRBJ2-5|many
TGTGCCAGCAGCGTAGATGAGCGGGGGGGACAGACCCAGTACTTC
CASSVDERGGQTQYF
>TRBD2|TRBV20-1|TRBJ2-3|NA
TGCAGTGCTAGAGATGTTAGCGGGGACACAGATACGCAGTATTTT
CSARDVSGDTDTQYF
>NA|TRBV12-3/TRBV12-4|TRBJ1-5|many
TGTGCCAGCAGTTTAGACGCGGGTCAGCCCCAGCATTTT
CASSLDAGQPQHF
>NA|TRBV9|TRBJ2-1|NA
TGTGCCAGCAGCGTAGGAGGGGAATACTACAATGAGCAGTTCTTC
CASSVGGEYYNEQFF
>NA|TRBV15|TRBJ1-2|few
TGTGCCACCAGCAGGGGTTTGCTCAGCTATGGCTACACCTTC
CATSRGLLSYGYTF
>NA|TRBV6-5|TRBJ1-2|many
TGTGCCAGCAGTTACTCGATGACAGGAACATATGGCTACACCTTC
CASSYSMTGTYGYTF
>NA|TRBV18|TRBJ1-1|many
TGTGCCAGCTCACCGGGGCAGGTGGACACTGAAGCTTTCTTT
CASSPGQVDTEAFF
>TRBD1|TRBV18|TRBJ2-7|many
TGTGCCAGCTCACCTGGGACAGGCGATGAGCAGTACTTC
CASSPGTGDEQYF
>NA|TRBV30|TRBJ1-1|NA
TGTGCCTGGAGTGTACCTCTCAGGGCTGCTTTCTTT
CAWSVPLRAAFF
>TRBD1|TRBV19|TRBJ2-3|few
TGTGCCAGTAGCCAGGGACAGGGGGATTTTTCAGATACGCAGTATTTT
CASSQGQGDFSDTQYF
>TRBD1|TRBV6-2/TRBV6-3|TRBJ2-3|many
TGTGCCAGCAGTTTGACAGGGGGCAAGTACACAGATACGCAGTATTTT
CASSLTGGKYTDTQYF
>NA|TRBV11-2|TRBJ1-1|NA
TGTGCCAGCAGCCTGGCGGGCCCTGAAGCTTTCTTT
CASSLAGPEAFF
>TRBD2|TRBV3-1|TRBJ2-1|NA
TGTGCCAGCAGCCCCAAGCAGGCTAGCGGGAACTATGAGCAGTTCTTC
CASSPKQASGNYEQFF
>TRBD1|TRBV2|TRBJ2-7|many
TGTGCCAGCAGTCAGGGGGCAACAGCCTACGAGCAGTACTTC
CASSQGATAYEQYF
>NA|TRBV6-2/TRBV6-3|TRBJ1-1|many
TGTGCCAGCAGCCTCCGGGGGCCGTACACTGAAGCTTTCTTT
CASSLRGPYTEAFF
>NA|TRBV3-1|TRBJ2-7|NA
TGTGCCAGCAGCTCCCGGCCCGAGCAGTACTTC
CASSSRPEQYF
>TRBD1|TRBV2|TRBJ2-7|many
TGTGCCAGAGGTCAAACAGGGGGCGAGCAGTACTTC
CARGQTGGEQYF
>TRBD2|TRBV7-2|TRBJ2-2|many
TGTGCCAGCAGCTCGCGGGGGGTCGGGACCCCTAGGACCGGGGAGCTGTTTTTT
CASSSRGVGTPRTGELFF
>NA|TRBV27|TRBJ2-7|many
TGTGCCAGCAGTGTCCTCAGTACCTACGAGCAGTACTTC
CASSVLSTYEQYF
>TRBD2|TRBV7-2|TRBJ2-5|NA
TGTGCCAGCAGCTTAGAGGCGGGGGTAGAGACCCAGTACTTC
CASSLEAGVETQYF
>TRBD1|TRBV28|TRBJ2-5|NA
TGTGCCAGCAGCCCGACAGGGTCACAGGAGACCCAGTACTTC
CASSPTGSQETQYF
>TRBD2|TRBV11-1|TRBJ2-1|many
TGTGCCAGCAGCCCTCCGGGACTAGCGACATACAATGAGCAGTTCTTC
CASSPPGLATYNEQFF
>TRBD1|TRBV6-1|TRBJ2-1|many
TGTGCCAGCAGTTTTGACAGGGCAGTCGGGTACAATGAGCAGTTCTTC
CASSFDRAVGYNEQFF
>NA|TRBV24-1|TRBJ1-5|many
TGTGCCACCAGTGATCCCGGGACCCCTCAAGAGCCCCAGCATTTT
CATSDPGTPQEPQHF
>TRBD1|TRBV18|TRBJ1-1|many
TGTGCCAGCAGTCCCGGGACAGGGAACACTGAAGCTTTCTTT
CASSPGTGNTEAFF
>NA|TRBV5-1|TRBJ2-5|many
TGCGCCAGCAGCTTAAAGGTCCACGGGGAAGAGACCCAGTACTTC
CASSLKVHGEETQYF
>NA|TRBV18|TRBJ2-7|few
TGTGCCAGCTCACCACGACAGACATACGAGCAGTACTTC
CASSPRQTYEQYF
>TRBD2|TRBV28|TRBJ2-5|many
TGTGCCAGCAGTGGGGGAGGGCGGAACCAAGAGACCCAGTACTTC
CASSGGGRNQETQYF
>NA|TRBV20-1|TRBJ1-1|many
TGCAGTGCTAGAGTGGACGTGATGAACACTGAAGCTTTCTTT
CSARVDVMNTEAFF
>TRBD2|TRBV20-1|TRBJ2-5|many
TGCAGTGCTAGAGAGCGGGGGGGCCAAGAGACCCAGTACTTC
CSARERGGQETQYF